A single sample is the source of the 24 T cell receptor beta chains below, sequenced in a study of T-cell reconstitution after alpha-beta-depleted transplantation in children. The library targeted TCRbeta and was prepared with unique molecular identifiers. A single record per CDR3 protein comes from TCRdb applying MiXCR to the PCR reads. The sample yields 90,000 to 130,000 distinct CDR3 sequences, around a tenth seen once. Sequenced material: PBMCs from the stem cell graft donor, taken from the stem cell graft. The source is a human donor who donated a stem cell graft to a child with acute lymphoblastic leukemia.

This clonotype was counted at least ten times. J is TRBJ2-5 and V is TRBV28, with D perhaps TRBD1 (6 bases). The CDR3 is 16 amino acids. V lost 4 bases, J lost 2 bases, and 17 bases lay in between. CDR1 is MDHEN, CDR2 SYDVKM, per germline. CDR3 in amino acids: CASSSPRTEPQETQYF. DNA of the CDR3: TGTGCCAGCAGTTCCCCGCGGACAGAGCCTCAAGAGACCCAGTACTTC.

This clonotype was found many times. The rearrangement uses TRBV28 and TRBJ2-6; 10 bases line up with TRBD1. V lost 5 bases and J lost 1; bases outside the gene matches: 8. Germline CDR1 is MDHEN and CDR2 is SYDVKM. The CDR3 totals 18 residues. Here the CDR3 DNA reads TGTGCCAGCAGTCCCAGACAGGGGGCGCGTTCTGGGGCCAACGTCCTGACTTTC. Translation: CASSPRQGARSGANVLTF.

This clonotype was observed at least ten times. The J gene is TRBJ2-5, the V gene TRBV12-3 or TRBV12-4, with TRBD2 matching over 10 bases. This CDR3 has 19 residues. Trimming cost V 2 bases and J 5 bases; bases outside gene matches: 17. CDR3 in amino acids: CASSLNPRVVAGGHETQYF. The DNA for the CDR3 is TGTGCCAGCAGTTTAAACCCGAGAGTGGTAGCGGGGGGCCATGAGACCCAGTACTTC.

As concerns this clonotype: Germline and junction disagree at one end, which may indicate a read error. The V and J genes are TRBV7-7 and TRBJ2-5; D assignment may be TRBD1 or TRBD2 (5 bases each). CDR3 length: 13 residues. The V gene's germline CDR1 is SSHAT and CDR2 FNYEAQ (reference sequence). The CDR3 bases are TGTGCTAGCAGCTTAGAGCCAGGGACGGCCCAGTACTTC. Amino acid sequence: CASSLEPGTAQYF.

In this sample, this clonotype turned up many times. This chain connects TRBV27 to TRBJ2-7; D remains unclear. This CDR3 comprises 13 residues. V was pared by 3 bases and J by 4 bases, with 10 bases between. CDR1 MNHEY and CDR2 SMNVEV come from the germline V gene (reference sequence). The CDR3 sequence: CASSLTSNYEQYF. The CDR3 coding sequence is TGTGCCAGCAGTTTGACGTCCAATTACGAGCAGTACTTC.

This clonotype occurred many times. The chain carries TRBV29-1 and TRBJ1-3; D is ambiguous. Trimming pared 1 base from V and 0 bases from J, leaving 4 bases between. CDR3 length: 13 residues. Germline V gene lookup returns CDR1 SQVTM and CDR2 ANQGSEA. Written as DNA, the CDR3 is TGCAGCGTTGAAGGGACCTCTGGAAACACCATATATTTT. It yields the protein CSVEGTSGNTIYF.

This clonotype has at least ten counts. The CDR3 here is CASSTRGSGGPIQNEQFF. Here the CDR3 DNA reads TGTGCCAGCAGCACTAGAGGGAGCGGGGGGCCAATACAGAATGAGCAGTTCTTC. This chain joins TRBV9 and TRBJ2-1; 9 nucleotides match TRBD2. Germline CDR1 reads SGDLS; CDR2 reads YYNGEE. The CDR3 has 18 residues. With 4 bases clipped from V and 7 bases from J, the junction kept 18 bases outside the gene matches.

This clonotype was observed many times. The chain couples TRBV7-9 to TRBJ2-7, with D perhaps TRBD1 or TRBD2 (6 bases each). Trimming removed 6 bases from V and 9 bases from J, with 15 bases in between. The CDR3 runs to 12 residues. In germline, CDR1 is SEHNR, CDR2 FQNEAQ (reference sequence). The CDR3 bases are TGTGCCAGCAGTCAGCAGGGGACTGGGCAGTACTTC. This gives the protein CASSQQGTGQYF.

The CDR3 is CASSLGGTEQFF. CDR3 in DNA: TGTGCCAGCAGCTTAGGAGGGACTGAGCAGTTCTTC. The J gene is TRBJ2-1, the V gene TRBV7-6; the D call may be TRBD1 or TRBD2 (5 bases each). The ends were cut back, 1 base at V and 9 bases at J, with 7 bases in the middle. The CDR3 has 12 residues. Germline loops: CDR1 SGHVS, CDR2 FNYEAQ.

This clonotype was found many times. V and J are TRBV7-9 and TRBJ1-2; 7 nucleotides line up with TRBD1. CDR3 size: 13 residues. The J segment lost 4 bases and the V segment lost 5 bases, leaving 4 bases of the junction unmatched. Germline loops: CDR1 SEHNR, CDR2 FQNEAQ (reference sequence). CDR3 in amino acids: CASSGQDFYGYTF. The CDR3 coding sequence is TGTGCCAGCAGCGGACAGGACTTCTATGGCTACACCTTC.

On this clonotype itself: A much larger clone differs from this one at a single base, so this may be a read error. The CDR3 does not end in the conserved phenylalanine or tryptophan, so this is likely a read error. The chain recombines TRBV30 with TRBJ2-7; D is unclear. The length of the CDR3 is 11 residues. Per germline, CDR1 GTSNPN and CDR2 SVGIG (reference sequence). The ends were cut back, 4 bases at V and 0 bases at J, with 4 bases in the middle. CDR3 coding DNA: TGTGCCTGGACAGGCTCCTACGAGCAGTACTTA. It encodes CAWTGSYEQYL.

In its sample, this clonotype was seen many times. V gene TRBV12-3 or TRBV12-4 combines with J gene TRBJ1-2, with D hard to call. V shed 6 bases and J shed 5 bases, with 13 bases lying between them. This CDR3 comprises 13 residues. The CDR3 DNA sequence: TGTGCCAGCAGGGATGGGCTCCCTTATGGCTACACCTTC. Protein: CASRDGLPYGYTF.

This clonotype was counted many times. The J gene is TRBJ2-1, the V gene TRBV28; possibly TRBD1 for D (6 bases). CDR1 and CDR2 (germline): MDHEN, SYDVKM. The CDR3 covers 14 residues. V was trimmed by 5 bases and J by 0 bases, leaving 8 bases between them. The CDR3 loop reads CASSVDSSYNEQFF. CDR3 bases: TGTGCCAGCAGTGTGGACAGCTCCTACAATGAGCAGTTCTTC.

The sample holds many counts of this clonotype. The DNA for the CDR3 is TGTGCCAGCAGCTCCGGGACAGGGCCCTCTGGGGCCAACGTCCTGACTTTC. Its protein product is CASSSGTGPSGANVLTF. J is TRBJ2-6 and V is TRBV12-3 or TRBV12-4; 9 bases are a match to TRBD1. After removal of 6 bases from V and 0 bases from J, the junction contained 6 bases not matched to a gene. The CDR3 spans 17 residues.

In this sample, this clonotype turned up many times. This chain connects TRBV28 to TRBJ2-6; no firm D call. Between the trimmed V and J ends, which lost 2 bases and 2 bases, there was a span of 7 bases. The CDR3 runs to 15 residues. CDR1 and CDR2 (germline): MDHEN, SYDVKM. In nucleotides, the CDR3 is TGTGCCAGCAGTTTACTGGGAACTGGGGCCAACGTCCTGACTTTC. Translating gives CASSLLGTGANVLTF.

This clonotype has a count of ten or more. The V call is TRBV5-1, the J call TRBJ2-5; 9 nucleotides agree with TRBD1. Germline V CDR1 and CDR2: SGHRS, YFSETQ. With V trimmed by 4 bases and J by 5 bases, 6 bases remained unmatched. The CDR3 length is 14 residues. The CDR3 DNA reads as TGCGCCAGCAGCGCCCGGGACAGGGAGGAGACCCAGTACTTC. This codes for CASSARDREETQYF.

This clonotype occurred many times. The chain joins TRBV7-6 to TRBJ1-1, with 7 bases identical to TRBD1. Germline CDR1 is SGHVS and CDR2 is FNYEAQ. Losses at the gene ends were 2 bases for V and 0 bases for J; bases not matched to a gene: 15. CDR3 length equals 19 residues. This chain's CDR3 is CASSLRQGIAGGLNTEAFF. CDR3 DNA: TGTGCCAGCAGCTTACGACAGGGAATTGCGGGTGGATTGAACACTGAAGCTTTCTTT.

With regard to this clonotype: A much larger clone is a single base away; this may be a read error. This chain joins TRBV5-1 and TRBJ2-6, with D maybe TRBD1 (5 bases). V lost 0 bases and J 4 bases, leaving 14 bases between the germline ends. Germline-derived CDR1 and CDR2 are SGHRS and YFSETQ. CDR3 size: 17 residues. CDR3 sequence (DNA): TGCGCCAGCAGCTTGGTGGCAGTGGGGCGGGGGGCCAACGTCCTGACTTTC. This codes for CASSLVAVGRGANVLTF.

This clonotype was observed many times. This rearrangement joins TRBV6-2 or TRBV6-3 to TRBJ2-5, with D perhaps being TRBD1 or TRBD2 (5 bases each). Deletions cut 7 bases from V and 3 bases from J, with 18 bases between. The CDR3 sequence is 15 residues long. In germline, CDR1 is MNHEY, CDR2 SVGEGT. The CDR3 nucleotides are TGTGCCAGCACCCGCGGACCAGGGAGCGAAGAGACCCAGTACTTC. Amino acids: CASTRGPGSEETQYF.

This clonotype was seen many times. The chain combines TRBV19 with TRBJ1-4; no definite D call. CDR3 size: 14 residues. Per the germline V gene, CDR1 is LNHDA and CDR2 is SQIVND (reference sequence). The V end lost 3 bases, the J end lost 1 base, and 6 bases lay between the germline ends. The CDR3 sequence is CASSIQRTNEKLFF. The CDR3 DNA is TGTGCCAGTAGTATCCAGAGAACTAATGAAAAACTGTTTTTT.

Ten or more counts support this clonotype. This chain links TRBV11-2 with TRBJ2-1; 15 nucleotides match TRBD2. Germline V gene lookup returns CDR1 SGHAT and CDR2 FQNNGV. The CDR3 contains 15 residues. With V trimmed by 5 bases and J by 8 bases, 4 bases remained unmatched. The CDR3 nucleotides read TGTGCCAGCAGCCCGGGACTAGCGGGAGGCTATGAGCAGTTCTTC. Residues: CASSPGLAGGYEQFF.

This clonotype came up a few times. J is TRBJ2-7 and V is TRBV12-3 or TRBV12-4, with D tentatively TRBD1 (7 bases). Deletions cut 2 bases from V and 4 bases from J, with 15 bases between. The CDR3 is made up of 15 amino acids. Written as DNA, the CDR3 is TGTGCCAGCAGTTTACAGGGGGGTCGGGGGTACGAGCAGTACTTC. Translated, it gives CASSLQGGRGYEQYF.

In this sample, this clonotype turned up many times. The rearrangement links TRBV27 to TRBJ2-3; 12 bases fit TRBD2. V trimming: 7 bases; J trimming: 5 bases; junction bases outside the gene matches: 10. This CDR3 spans 16 amino acids. Looked up from germline, CDR1 is MNHEY and CDR2 is SMNVEV (reference sequence). The CDR3, as DNA: TGTGCCAGCACCCCTCGGACTAGCGGGGTTGAAGATACGCAGTATTTT. Its protein product is CASTPRTSGVEDTQYF.

This clonotype has only a few counts. This rearrangement joins TRBV20-1 to TRBJ1-6, with D possibly being TRBD1 (6 bases). This CDR3 comprises 15 residues. Trimming removed 4 bases at V and 5 bases at J, with 15 bases between. Germline V gene lookup returns CDR1 DFQATT and CDR2 SNEGSKA (reference sequence). CDR3 loop: CSATPRTEDNSPLHF. In DNA, the CDR3 is TGCAGTGCTACGCCGAGGACAGAAGATAATTCACCCCTCCACTTT.